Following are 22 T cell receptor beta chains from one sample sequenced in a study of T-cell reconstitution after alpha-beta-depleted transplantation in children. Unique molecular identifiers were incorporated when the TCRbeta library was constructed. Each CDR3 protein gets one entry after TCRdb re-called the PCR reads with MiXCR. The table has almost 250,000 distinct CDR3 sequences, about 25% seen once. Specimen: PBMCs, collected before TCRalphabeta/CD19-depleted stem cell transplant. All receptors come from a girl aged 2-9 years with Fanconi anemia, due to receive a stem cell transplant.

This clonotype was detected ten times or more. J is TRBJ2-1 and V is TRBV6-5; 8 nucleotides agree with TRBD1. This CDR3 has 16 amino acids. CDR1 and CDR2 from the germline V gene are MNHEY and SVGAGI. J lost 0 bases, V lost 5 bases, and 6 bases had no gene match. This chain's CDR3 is CASSPRGQSSYNEQFF. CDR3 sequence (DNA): TGTGCCAGCAGTCCCAGGGGGCAGTCCTCCTACAATGAGCAGTTCTTC.

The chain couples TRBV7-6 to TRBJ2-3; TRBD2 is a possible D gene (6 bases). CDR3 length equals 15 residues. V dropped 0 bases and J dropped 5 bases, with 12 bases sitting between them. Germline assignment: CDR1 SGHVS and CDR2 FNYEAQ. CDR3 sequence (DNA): TGTGCCAGCAGCTTAGCGGCCGGGAGTGGAGATACGCAGTATTTT. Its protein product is CASSLAAGSGDTQYF.

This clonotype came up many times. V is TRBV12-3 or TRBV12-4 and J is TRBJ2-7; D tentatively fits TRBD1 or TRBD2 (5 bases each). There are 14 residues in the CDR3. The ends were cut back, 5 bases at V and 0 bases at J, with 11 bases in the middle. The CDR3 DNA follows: TGTGCCAGCAGTCCGGGACGGTTCTCCTACGAGCAGTACTTC. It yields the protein CASSPGRFSYEQYF.

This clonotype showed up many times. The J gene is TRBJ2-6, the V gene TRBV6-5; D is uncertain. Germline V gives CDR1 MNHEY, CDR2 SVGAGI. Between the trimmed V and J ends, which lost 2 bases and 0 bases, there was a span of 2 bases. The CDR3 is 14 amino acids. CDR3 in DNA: TGTGCCAGCAGTTACCGCTCTGGGGCCAACGTCCTGACTTTC. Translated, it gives CASSYRSGANVLTF.

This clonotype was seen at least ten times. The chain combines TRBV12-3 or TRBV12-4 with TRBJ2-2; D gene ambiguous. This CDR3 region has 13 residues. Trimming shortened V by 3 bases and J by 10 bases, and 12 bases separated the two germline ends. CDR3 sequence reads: CASSFPTTEELFF. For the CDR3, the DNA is TGTGCCAGCAGTTTTCCCACAACGGAGGAGCTGTTTTTT.

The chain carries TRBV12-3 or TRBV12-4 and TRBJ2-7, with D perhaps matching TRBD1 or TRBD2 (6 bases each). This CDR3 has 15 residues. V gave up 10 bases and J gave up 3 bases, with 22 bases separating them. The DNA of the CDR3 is TGTGCCATCAGACTAGGGGGAATTTCCCTCTACGAGCAGTACTTC. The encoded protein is CAIRLGGISLYEQYF.

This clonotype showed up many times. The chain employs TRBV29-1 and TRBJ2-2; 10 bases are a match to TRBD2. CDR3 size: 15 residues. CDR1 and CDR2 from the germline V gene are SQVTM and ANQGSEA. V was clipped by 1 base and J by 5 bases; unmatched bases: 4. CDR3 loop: CSVEGSSGSTGELFF. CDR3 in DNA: TGCAGCGTTGAAGGGTCTAGCGGGAGTACCGGGGAGCTGTTTTTT.

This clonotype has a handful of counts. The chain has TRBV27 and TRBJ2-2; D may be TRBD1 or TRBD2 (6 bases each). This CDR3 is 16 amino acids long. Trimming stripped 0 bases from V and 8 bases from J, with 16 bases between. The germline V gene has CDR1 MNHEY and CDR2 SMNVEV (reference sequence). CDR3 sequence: CASSLSAGEVLGELFF. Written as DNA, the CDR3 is TGTGCCAGCAGTTTATCAGCAGGGGAGGTGTTAGGGGAGCTGTTTTTT.

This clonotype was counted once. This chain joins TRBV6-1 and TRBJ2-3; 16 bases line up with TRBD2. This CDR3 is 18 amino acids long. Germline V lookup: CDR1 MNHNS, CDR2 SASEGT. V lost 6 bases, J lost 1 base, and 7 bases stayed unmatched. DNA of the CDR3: TGTGCCAGCAGAAGGGGACTAGCGGGAGGGCTGCGCACAGATACGCAGTATTTT. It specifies CASRRGLAGGLRTDTQYF.

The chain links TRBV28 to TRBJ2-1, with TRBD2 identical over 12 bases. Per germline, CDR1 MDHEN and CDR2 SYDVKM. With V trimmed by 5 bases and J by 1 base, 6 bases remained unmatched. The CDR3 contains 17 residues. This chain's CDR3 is CASSRSTSGSSYNEQFF. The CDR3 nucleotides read TGTGCCAGCAGTCGATCGACTAGCGGGAGTTCCTACAATGAGCAGTTCTTC.

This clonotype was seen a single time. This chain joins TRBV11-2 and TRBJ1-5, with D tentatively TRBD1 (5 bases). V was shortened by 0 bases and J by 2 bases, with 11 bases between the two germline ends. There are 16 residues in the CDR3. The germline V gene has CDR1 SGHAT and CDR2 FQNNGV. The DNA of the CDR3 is TGTGCCAGCAGCTTAGATGGTGGGACTTGCAATCAGCCCCAGCATTTT. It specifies CASSLDGGTCNQPQHF.

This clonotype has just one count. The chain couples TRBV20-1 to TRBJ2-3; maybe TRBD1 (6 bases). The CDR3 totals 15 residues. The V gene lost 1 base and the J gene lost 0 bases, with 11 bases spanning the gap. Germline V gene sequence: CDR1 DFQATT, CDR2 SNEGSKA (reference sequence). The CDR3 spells CSARASGASTDTQYF. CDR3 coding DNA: TGCAGTGCTAGAGCGTCAGGGGCTAGCACAGATACGCAGTATTTT.

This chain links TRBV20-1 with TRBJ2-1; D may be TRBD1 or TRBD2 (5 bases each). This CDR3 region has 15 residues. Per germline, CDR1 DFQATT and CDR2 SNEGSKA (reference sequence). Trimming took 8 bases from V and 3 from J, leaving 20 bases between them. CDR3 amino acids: CSMRSGDRSYNEQFF. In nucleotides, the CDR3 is TGCAGTATGAGGAGTGGGGACCGAAGCTACAATGAGCAGTTCTTC.

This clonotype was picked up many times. The CDR3, as DNA: TGCAGCGTTGCAATGAGAACTAGATCAGAGCAGTACTTC. As protein: CSVAMRTRSEQYF. The genes are TRBV29-1 and TRBJ2-7; perhaps TRBD2 as D (5 bases). The CDR3 has 13 amino acids. Per the germline V gene, CDR1 is SQVTM and CDR2 is ANQGSEA. V was trimmed by 4 bases and J by 7 bases, leaving 17 bases between them.

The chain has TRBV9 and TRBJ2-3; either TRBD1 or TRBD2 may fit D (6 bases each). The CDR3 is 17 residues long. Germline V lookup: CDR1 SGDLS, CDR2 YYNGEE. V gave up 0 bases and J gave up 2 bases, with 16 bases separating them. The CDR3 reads CASSVGDRGLPTDTQYF. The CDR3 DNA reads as TGTGCCAGCAGCGTAGGGGACCGGGGGCTACCCACAGATACGCAGTATTTT.

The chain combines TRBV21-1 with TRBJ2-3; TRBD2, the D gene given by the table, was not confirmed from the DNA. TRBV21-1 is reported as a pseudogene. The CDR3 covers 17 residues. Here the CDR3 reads CASSSPSGRGGTDTQYF. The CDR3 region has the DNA TGTGCCAGCAGCAGCCCCAGCGGGAGGGGAGGCACAGATACGCAGTATTTT.

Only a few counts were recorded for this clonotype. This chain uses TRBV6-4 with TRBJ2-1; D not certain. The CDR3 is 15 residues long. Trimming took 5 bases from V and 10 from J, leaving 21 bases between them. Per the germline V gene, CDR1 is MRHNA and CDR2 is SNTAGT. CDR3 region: CASSLVGHRGSEQFF. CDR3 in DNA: TGTGCCAGCAGTCTGGTGGGCCACCGTGGTAGCGAGCAGTTCTTC.

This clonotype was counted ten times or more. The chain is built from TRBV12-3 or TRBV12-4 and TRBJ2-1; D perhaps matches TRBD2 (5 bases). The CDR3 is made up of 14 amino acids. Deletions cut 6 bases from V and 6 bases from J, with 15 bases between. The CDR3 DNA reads TGTGCCAGCAGCTCCGAGTTCGGAGGCAATGAGCAGTTCTTC. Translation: CASSSEFGGNEQFF.

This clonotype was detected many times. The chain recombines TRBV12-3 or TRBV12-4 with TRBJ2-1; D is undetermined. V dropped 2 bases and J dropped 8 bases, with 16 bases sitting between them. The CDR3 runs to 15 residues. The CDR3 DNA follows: TGTGCCAGCAGTTTACTAGGGTATGGAGAAGATGAGCAGTTCTTC. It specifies CASSLLGYGEDEQFF.

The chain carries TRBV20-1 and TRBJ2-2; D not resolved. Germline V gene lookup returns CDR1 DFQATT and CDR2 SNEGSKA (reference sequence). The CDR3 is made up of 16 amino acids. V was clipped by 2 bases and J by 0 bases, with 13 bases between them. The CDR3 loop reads CSARLLFNANTGELFF. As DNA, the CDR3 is TGCAGTGCTAGACTCCTTTTTAACGCGAACACCGGGGAGCTGTTTTTT.

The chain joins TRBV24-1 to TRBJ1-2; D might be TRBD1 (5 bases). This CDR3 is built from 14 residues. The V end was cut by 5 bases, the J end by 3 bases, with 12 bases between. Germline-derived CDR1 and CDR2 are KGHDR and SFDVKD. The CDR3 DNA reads TGTGCCACCAGTGCCGCAGACAGCCACTATGGCTACACCTTC. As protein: CATSAADSHYGYTF.

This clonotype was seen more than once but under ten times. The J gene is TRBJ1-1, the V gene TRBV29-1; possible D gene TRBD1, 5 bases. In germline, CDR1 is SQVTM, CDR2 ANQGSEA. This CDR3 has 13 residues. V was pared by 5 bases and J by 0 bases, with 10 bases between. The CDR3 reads CSVLRVMNTEAFF. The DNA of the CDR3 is TGCAGCGTTCTCAGGGTTATGAACACTGAAGCTTTCTTT.